Listed here is a single T cell receptor beta chain. Its cognate antigen is unknown. This sample is part of a study of shared clonotypes between healthy human individuals. On the study more broadly: Sampling drew on donors who were a couple of women and a few men aged 18 to 49.

Germline values: CDR1 LNHNV, CDR2 YYDKDF (reference sequence). The V and J ends lost 1 base and 8 bases respectively, with 14 bases between them. This CDR3 region has 14 residues. Points from the study as a whole: A handful of donors shared about 5% of their naive CD4 clonotypes. Sharing of clonotypes among donors was expected to vary with sequencing depth. Sequencing of the sorted subsets was shown by rarefaction to be incomplete despite large depth.

Libraries were prepared by immunoSEQ multiplex PCR; TCRdb keeps only in-frame clonotypes and omits some of them. Among 2 million to 3 million clones listed, roughly 93% were seen once. Sequencing was carried out using naive CD4+ T cells from PBMCs. Subset here: CD45RA+ positively selected. V usage is TRBV15 and J usage is TRBJ1-2; D gene unclear. This TCR was sampled from a man in his late teens or twenties in good health. Some clones in this sample may be carry-over from other donors' samples. The CDR3 spells CATSRGGPQRGYTF. The CDR3 DNA reads as TGTGCCACCAGCAGAGGGGGTCCCCAGCGGGGCTACACCTTC.